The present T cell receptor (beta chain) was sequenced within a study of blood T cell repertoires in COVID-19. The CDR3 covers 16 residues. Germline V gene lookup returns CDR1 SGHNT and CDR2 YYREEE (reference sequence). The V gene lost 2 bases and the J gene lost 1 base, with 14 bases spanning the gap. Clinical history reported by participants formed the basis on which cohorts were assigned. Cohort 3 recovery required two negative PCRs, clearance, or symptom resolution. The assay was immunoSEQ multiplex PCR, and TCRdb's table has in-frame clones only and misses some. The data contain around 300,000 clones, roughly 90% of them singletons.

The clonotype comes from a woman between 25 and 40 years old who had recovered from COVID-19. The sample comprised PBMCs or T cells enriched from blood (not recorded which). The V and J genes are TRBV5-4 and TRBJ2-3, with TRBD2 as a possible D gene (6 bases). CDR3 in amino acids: CASSFPTGDGTDTQYF. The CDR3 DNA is TGTGCCAGCAGCTTCCCCACGGGGGACGGCACAGATACGCAGTATTTT.